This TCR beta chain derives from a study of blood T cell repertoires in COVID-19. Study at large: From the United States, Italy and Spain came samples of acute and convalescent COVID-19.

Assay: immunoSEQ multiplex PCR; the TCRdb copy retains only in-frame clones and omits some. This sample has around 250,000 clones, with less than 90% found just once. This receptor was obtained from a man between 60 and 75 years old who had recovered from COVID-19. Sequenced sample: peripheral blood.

The CDR3 DNA is TGTGCCAGCAGCGGAGGGACAGGGAGTCGTGGCTACACCTTC. It translates to CASSGGTGSRGYTF. The chain uses TRBV2 and TRBJ1-2, with TRBD1 matching 9 bases. The CDR3 runs to 14 residues. J gave up 7 bases and V 6 bases, and 9 bases lay outside the gene matches. Germline V gene data show CDR1 as SNHLY and CDR2 as FYNNEI.